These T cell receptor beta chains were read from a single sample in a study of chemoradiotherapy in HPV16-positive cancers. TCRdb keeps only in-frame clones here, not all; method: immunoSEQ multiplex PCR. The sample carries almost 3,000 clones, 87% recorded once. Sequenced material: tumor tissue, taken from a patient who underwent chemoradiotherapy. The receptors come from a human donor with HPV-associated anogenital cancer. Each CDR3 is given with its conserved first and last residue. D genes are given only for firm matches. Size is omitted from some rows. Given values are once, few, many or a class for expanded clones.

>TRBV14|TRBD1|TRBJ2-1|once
CASSSRAGGNYNEQFF
TGTGCCAGCAGCTCCCGAGCAGGGGGCAACTACAATGAGCAGTTCTTC
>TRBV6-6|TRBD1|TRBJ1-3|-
CASSSGQAGNTIYF
TGTGCCAGCAGTTCGGGACAGGCTGGAAACACCATATATTTT
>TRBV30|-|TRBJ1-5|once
CAWSVGQGQPQHF
TGTGCCTGGAGTGTCGGCCAGGGACAGCCCCAGCATTTT
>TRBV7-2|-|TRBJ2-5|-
CASSLRSTQYF
TGTGCCAGCAGCTTAAGATCGACCCAGTACTTC
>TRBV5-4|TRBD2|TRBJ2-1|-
CASSPRASGGNEQFF
TGTGCCAGCAGCCCCCGCGCTAGCGGGGGCAATGAGCAGTTCTTC
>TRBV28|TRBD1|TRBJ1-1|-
CASSFTQGAGTEAFF
TGTGCCAGCAGTTTCACCCAGGGGGCAGGTACTGAAGCTTTCTTT
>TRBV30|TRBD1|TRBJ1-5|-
CAWRPGTVQPQHF
TGTGCCTGGCGGCCTGGGACAGTTCAGCCCCAGCATTTT
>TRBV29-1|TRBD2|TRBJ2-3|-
CSVGVAGVADTQYF
TGCAGCGTTGGAGTAGCGGGAGTAGCAGATACGCAGTATTTT
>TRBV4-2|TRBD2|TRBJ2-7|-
CASSLSGTNSYEQYF
TGTGCCAGCAGCCTCTCCGGGACTAACTCCTACGAGCAGTACTTC
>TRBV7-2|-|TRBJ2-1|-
CASSLVRENEQFF
TGTGCCAGCAGCTTAGTACGGGAAAATGAGCAGTTCTTC
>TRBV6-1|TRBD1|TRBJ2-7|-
CASSEQGVPSYEQYF
TGTGCCAGCAGTGAACAGGGGGTTCCATCCTACGAGCAGTACTTC
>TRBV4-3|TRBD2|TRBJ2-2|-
CASSQEGVAGAGELFF
TGCGCCAGCAGCCAGGAAGGGGTAGCGGGAGCCGGGGAGCTGTTTTTT
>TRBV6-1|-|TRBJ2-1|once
CASGLSGNEQFF
TGTGCCAGCGGACTATCGGGCAATGAGCAGTTCTTC
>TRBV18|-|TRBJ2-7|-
CASSPGVGGYEQYF
TGTGCCAGCTCACCCGGGGTGGGTGGTTACGAGCAGTACTTC
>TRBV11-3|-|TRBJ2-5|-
CASSLGTEQETQYF
TGTGCCAGCAGCTTGGGGACGGAGCAAGAGACCCAGTACTTC
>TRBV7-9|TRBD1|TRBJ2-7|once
CASSLGDRVREQYF
TGTGCCAGCAGCTTAGGGGACAGGGTACGCGAGCAGTACTTC
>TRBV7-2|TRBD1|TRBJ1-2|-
CASSKNRGLRDGYTF
TGTGCCAGCAGCAAGAACAGGGGTTTACGGGATGGCTACACCTTC
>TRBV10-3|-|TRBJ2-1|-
CATKEGPNNEQFF
TGTGCCACCAAAGAAGGACCCAACAATGAGCAGTTCTTC
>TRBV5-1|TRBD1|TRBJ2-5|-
CASSLVDRETQYF
TGCGCCAGCAGCTTGGTGGACAGGGAGACCCAGTACTTC
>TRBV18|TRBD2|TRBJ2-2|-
CASSQGLADNTGELFF
TGTGCCAGCTCACAGGGACTAGCGGATAACACCGGGGAGCTGTTTTTT
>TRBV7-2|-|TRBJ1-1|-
CASSLTVRANTEAFF
TGTGCCAGCAGCTTAACCGTCCGGGCGAACACTGAAGCTTTCTTT
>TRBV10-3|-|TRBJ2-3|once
CAISEGLHTQYF
TGTGCCATCAGTGAAGGTCTGCATACGCAGTATTTT
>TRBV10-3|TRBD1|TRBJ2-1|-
CAISDDRGRHEQFF
TGTGCCATCAGCGATGACAGGGGGCGGCATGAGCAGTTCTTC
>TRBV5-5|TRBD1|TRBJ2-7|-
CASSLEGQGDEQYF
TGTGCCAGCAGCTTGGAGGGACAGGGGGACGAGCAGTACTTC
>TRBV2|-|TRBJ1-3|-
CASRLGPEALGNTIYF
TGTGCCAGCAGATTGGGTCCCGAGGCCCTCGGAAACACCATATATTTT
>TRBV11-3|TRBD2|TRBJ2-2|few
CASSLVAGAYTGELFF
TGTGCCAGCAGCTTAGTAGCGGGGGCCTACACCGGGGAGCTGTTTTTT
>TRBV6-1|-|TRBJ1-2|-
CASTQGNYGYTF
TGTGCCAGCACCCAGGGGAACTATGGCTACACCTTC
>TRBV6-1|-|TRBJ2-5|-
CASSEGVTEYQETQYF
TGTGCCAGCAGTGAAGGCGTGACAGAGTACCAAGAGACCCAGTACTTC
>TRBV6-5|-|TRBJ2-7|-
CASSYHHEQYF
TGTGCCAGCAGTTACCACCACGAGCAGTACTTC